This passage covers 13 T cell receptor beta chains from one sample sequenced in a study of T cell changes during pregnancy in multiple sclerosis. Sequenced by immunoSEQ multiplex PCR; TCRdb stores in-frame clones only, minus some. The table shows tens of thousands of clones, with approximately 89% occurring only once. The starting material was CD8+ T cells from peripheral blood mononuclear cells, obtained in the first trimester of pregnancy. The receptors shown here come from a female donor in good health, enrolled as a control in a pregnancy study.

The chain links TRBV5-1 to TRBJ1-2; a possible D gene is TRBD1 (6 bases). From germline, CDR1 is SGHRS and CDR2 YFSETQ. With 5 bases removed from V and 5 bases from J, the gap between germline ends came to 13 bases. The CDR3 contains 13 residues. The CDR3 region has the DNA TGCGCCAGCAGTCCTATAGGGGGATATGGCTACACCTTC. As protein: CASSPIGGYGYTF.

The chain employs TRBV5-4 and TRBJ2-6; the D is unclear. The germline CDR1 and CDR2 sequences are SGHNT and YYREEE (reference sequence). This CDR3 is 16 amino acids long. V lost 0 bases and J lost 1, with 8 bases in between. The CDR3 loop reads CASSLGPESGANVLTF. Written as DNA, the CDR3 is TGTGCCAGCAGCTTGGGCCCGGAGTCTGGGGCCAACGTCCTGACTTTC.

CDR3 sequence reads: CATSRDAPRTSGSREQYF. In DNA form, the CDR3 reads TGTGCCACCAGCAGAGATGCCCCTAGGACTAGCGGGAGTCGGGAGCAGTACTTC. The chain links TRBV15 to TRBJ2-7; 13 bases are shared with TRBD2. This CDR3 is 18 amino acids long. Germline CDR1 LNHNV, CDR2 YYDKDF (reference sequence). J lost 7 bases, V lost 0 bases, and 12 bases had no gene match.

This sequence joins TRBV6-5 and TRBJ1-3; D gene ambiguous. The V gene's germline CDR1 is MNHEY and CDR2 SVGAGI. The CDR3 contains 15 residues. V was pared by 1 base and J by 1 base, with 8 bases between. For the CDR3, the DNA is TGTGCCAGCAGTTACTACGGAGAATCTGGAAACACCATATATTTT. It specifies CASSYYGESGNTIYF.

The chain is built from TRBV19 and TRBJ2-3, with 13 positions matching TRBD2. This CDR3 contains 17 residues. Trimming took 3 bases from V and 4 from J; bases not matched to a gene: 7. Per the germline V gene, CDR1 is LNHDA and CDR2 is SQIVND (reference sequence). CDR3 loop: CASSINPGTSGADTQYF. The CDR3 region has the DNA TGTGCCAGTAGTATTAATCCCGGGACTAGCGGGGCAGATACGCAGTATTTT.

The gene calls are TRBV27 and TRBJ1-2; 7 nucleotides match TRBD1. The germline CDR1 and CDR2 sequences are MNHEY and SMNVEV (reference sequence). The CDR3 has 14 residues. V lost 5 bases to trimming and J lost 3 bases; unmatched junction nucleotides: 6. The CDR3 spells CASSAIQGDYGYTF. Here the CDR3 DNA reads TGTGCCAGCAGTGCCATTCAGGGGGACTATGGCTACACCTTC.

V and J are TRBV6-1 and TRBJ2-5, with 7 bases aligning to TRBD2. The J call may be faulty, since TRBJ2-7 better matches the DNA end. Germline V gene sequence: CDR1 MNHNS, CDR2 SASEGT. This CDR3 is built from 14 residues. CDR3 in amino acids: CASSEGGAVYEQYF. As DNA, the CDR3 is TGTGCCAGCAGTGAGGGAGGGGCTGTGTACGAGCAGTACTTC.

This clone was seen once. CDR3 DNA sequence: TGTGCCAGCAGTTTAGCAACTAGTAGGGAGACCCAGTACTTC. Its translation: CASSLATSRETQYF. The rearrangement uses TRBV27 and TRBJ2-5, with a possible D match to TRBD2 (5 bases). Per the germline V gene, CDR1 is MNHEY and CDR2 is SMNVEV (reference sequence). This CDR3 comprises 14 residues. Trimming pared 2 bases from V and 5 bases from J, leaving 12 bases between.

A single count supports this clone. The gene calls are TRBV5-1 and TRBJ2-2; D is unresolved. V lost 1 base and J 2 bases, leaving 9 bases between the germline ends. CDR3 length: 15 amino acids. The germline V gene has CDR1 SGHRS and CDR2 YFSETQ. This chain's CDR3 is CASSLRQANTGELFF. CDR3 nucleotide sequence: TGCGCCAGCAGCTTGAGGCAGGCTAACACCGGGGAGCTGTTTTTT.

This rearrangement joins TRBV27 to TRBJ1-1; D gene unclear. This CDR3 contains 13 residues. The germline V gene has CDR1 MNHEY and CDR2 SMNVEV (reference sequence). V was shortened by 4 bases and J by 7 bases, with 13 bases between the two germline ends. As DNA, the CDR3 is TGTGCCAGCAGTTGGATTTGGGAGAGTGAAGCTTTCTTT. It codes for CASSWIWESEAFF.

This clone was counted a single time. The chain carries TRBV28 and TRBJ2-6, with D perhaps TRBD1 (5 bases). V was trimmed by 2 bases and J by 1 base, leaving 9 bases between them. This CDR3 has 16 amino acids. Germline V CDR1 and CDR2: MDHEN, SYDVKM. As DNA, the CDR3 is TGTGCCAGCAGTTTAGAGACAGTATCTGGGGCCAACGTCCTGACTTTC. This sequence encodes CASSLETVSGANVLTF.

The chain combines TRBV7-9 with TRBJ2-7; 8 bases match TRBD1. The CDR3 has 15 residues. CDR1 SEHNR and CDR2 FQNEAQ come from the germline V gene (reference sequence). The ends lost 6 bases at V and 3 bases at J; junction bases unmatched: 10. CDR3 loop: CASSHTGTGFYEQYF. DNA of the CDR3: TGTGCCAGCAGTCACACCGGGACAGGTTTCTACGAGCAGTACTTC.

The rearrangement joins TRBV28 to TRBJ1-1; the match to TRBD1 covers 8 bases. Per the germline V gene, CDR1 is MDHEN and CDR2 is SYDVKM. J gave up 8 bases and V 6 bases, and 5 bases lay outside the gene matches. The CDR3 loop spans 12 amino acids. This CDR3 reads CASSWQGAEAFF. The CDR3 DNA is TGTGCCAGCAGCTGGCAGGGGGCCGAAGCTTTCTTT.